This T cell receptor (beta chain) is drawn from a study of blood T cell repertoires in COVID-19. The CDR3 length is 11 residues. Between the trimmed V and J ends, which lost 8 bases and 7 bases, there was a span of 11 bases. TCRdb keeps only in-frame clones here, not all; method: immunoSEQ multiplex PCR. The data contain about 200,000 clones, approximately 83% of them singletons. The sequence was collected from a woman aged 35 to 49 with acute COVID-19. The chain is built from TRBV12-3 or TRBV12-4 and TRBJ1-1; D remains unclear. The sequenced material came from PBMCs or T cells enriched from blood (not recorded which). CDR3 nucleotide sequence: TGTGCCAGCTCTCCTCTTAGTGAAGCTTTCTTT. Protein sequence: CASSPLSEAFF.